One and the same sample provided the 5 T cell receptor beta chains below, sequenced in a study of control samples from healthy donors and cancer patients. TCRdb's table, derived via immunoSEQ multiplex PCR, lists solely in-frame clones and lacks some. The table has under 200,000 clones, 90% to 95% seen once. Sequences were obtained from blood. The receptors come from a woman aged 60-75 years in good health.

The chain is built from TRBV19 and TRBJ2-2; D unresolved. The V gene lost 3 bases and the J gene lost 8 bases, with 4 bases spanning the gap. The CDR3 is 11 residues long. Germline V gives CDR1 LNHDA, CDR2 SQIVND (reference sequence). In DNA form, the CDR3 reads TGTGCCAGTAGTATCCCGGGGGAGCTGTTTTTT. It is translated as CASSIPGELFF.

This chain connects TRBV29-1 to TRBJ1-1, with D unclear. Germline CDR1 SQVTM, CDR2 ANQGSEA. Trimming cost V 6 bases and J 7 bases, with 9 bases left between them. The CDR3 length is 10 residues. The CDR3 reads CSVRHVEAFF. CDR3 DNA sequence: TGCAGCGTCCGACACGTTGAAGCTTTCTTT.

The chain joins TRBV7-2 to TRBJ1-1; D not certain. The CDR3 has 15 residues. The V end was cut by 0 bases, the J end by 0 bases, with 8 bases between. Germline assignment: CDR1 SGHTA and CDR2 FQGNSA. This CDR3 is CASSLATSMNTEAFF. Here the CDR3 DNA reads TGTGCCAGCAGCTTAGCGACTAGCATGAACACTGAAGCTTTCTTT. Complete variable domain (other parts from reference TRBV7-2 and TRBJ1-1): GAGVSQSPSNKVTEKGKDVELRCDPISGHTALYWYRQSLGQGLEFLIYFQGNSAPDKSGLPSDRFSAERTGGSVSTLTIQRTQQEDSAVYLCASSLATSMNTEAFFGQGTRLTVV.

The chain is built from TRBV12-3 or TRBV12-4 and TRBJ1-5, with TRBD1 identical over 7 bases. The CDR3 has 12 residues. Trimming cost V 4 bases and J 6 bases; bases outside gene matches: 0. This CDR3 reads CASSYRGQPQHF. Here the CDR3 DNA reads TGTGCCAGCAGTTACAGGGGTCAGCCCCAGCATTTT.

J is TRBJ1-5 and V is TRBV6-5; TRBD1 might be the D (6 bases). The ends were cut back, 6 bases at V and 1 base at J, with 10 bases in the middle. The length of the CDR3 is 14 residues. CDR1 and CDR2 from the germline V gene are MNHEY and SVGAGI. The CDR3 here is CASRVTGSNQPQHF. As DNA, the CDR3 is TGTGCCAGCAGGGTTACAGGGAGCAATCAGCCCCAGCATTTT.